These 18 T cell receptor beta chains were all obtained from the same sample, sequenced in a study of graft-versus-host responses after intestinal transplantation (dated by TCRdb to the early 2020s). The library came from the immunoSEQ multiplex PCR assay. TCRdb carries this immuneACCESS record with in-frame sequences only. Its versions omit some clonotypes, under half of them owing to an unresolved V gene in the studies checked, with the rest unexplained. The sample includes under 5,000 clones, with 55% to 75% observed a single time. Approximately 11% of the sample belongs to the ten largest clones. Intraepithelial and lamina propria lymphocytes were isolated from graft specimens using dithiothreitol, EDTA incubations and collagenase D digestion. The specimen was ileum tissue, collected approximately 960 days after intestinal transplantation. These receptors all come from a human patient who received an intestinal transplant, so some T cells may come from the graft donor.

The rearrangement joins TRBV9 to TRBJ2-2; D unclear. V was shortened by 6 bases and J by 2 bases, with 14 bases between the two germline ends. From germline, CDR1 is SGDLS and CDR2 YYNGEE. The CDR3 totals 15 residues. DNA of the CDR3: TGTGCCAGCACAGGTCTGTCCCCTAACACCGGGGAGCTGTTTTTT. Its translation is CASTGLSPNTGELFF.

The chain joins TRBV9 to TRBJ2-5; 7 nucleotides align to TRBD1. With V trimmed by 0 bases and J by 6 bases, 5 bases remained unmatched. Looked up from germline, CDR1 is SGDLS and CDR2 is YYNGEE. The CDR3 is 14 residues long. The CDR3 DNA follows: TGTGCCAGCAGCGTAGATCAAGGGGGCAAGACCCAGTACTTC. It yields the protein CASSVDQGGKTQYF.

The CDR3 loop reads CAISESSGSFNEQFF. CDR3 nucleotides: TGTGCCATCAGTGAGTCTAGCGGGAGCTTCAATGAGCAGTTCTTC. The rearrangement joins TRBV10-3 to TRBJ2-1; 9 bases line up with TRBD2. The CDR3 is 15 amino acids. From germline, CDR1 is ENHRY and CDR2 SYGVKD. Germline trimming cut 0 bases from V and 6 bases from J; bases unmatched to any gene: 3.

This chain links TRBV6-1 with TRBJ2-5; TRBD2 matches 8 bases. CDR1 and CDR2 from the germline V gene are MNHNS and SASEGT. V lost 4 bases to trimming and J lost 3 bases; unmatched junction nucleotides: 7. The CDR3 consists of 15 residues. CDR3 protein: CASSVGLGREETQYF. CDR3 DNA sequence: TGTGCCAGCAGTGTGGGACTAGGGCGGGAAGAGACCCAGTACTTC.

V is TRBV4-2 and J is TRBJ1-4; D may be TRBD1 (6 bases). V shed 1 base and J shed 5 bases, with 8 bases lying between them. In germline, CDR1 is LGHNA, CDR2 YNFKEQ. This CDR3 comprises 14 residues. The CDR3 loop reads CASSQVTGNEKLFF. In DNA form, the CDR3 reads TGTGCCAGCAGCCAAGTCACAGGGAATGAAAAACTGTTTTTT.

The chain has TRBV7-2 and TRBJ1-5, with D hard to call. There are 14 residues in the CDR3. The germline V gene encodes CDR1 SGHTA and CDR2 FQGNSA. Between the trimmed V and J ends, which lost 5 bases and 0 bases, there was a span of 8 bases. Here the CDR3 reads CASSPMYSNQPQHF. CDR3 bases: TGTGCCAGCAGCCCGATGTATAGCAATCAGCCCCAGCATTTT.

The V and J genes are TRBV2 and TRBJ1-4; D call uncertain. From germline, CDR1 is SNHLY and CDR2 FYNNEI. There are 13 residues in the CDR3. V was cut by 3 bases and J by 4 bases, with 6 bases left in between. The DNA for the CDR3 is TGTGCCAGCAGTGACCAGAATAATGAAAAACTGTTTTTT. Translation: CASSDQNNEKLFF.

V usage is TRBV4-2 and J usage is TRBJ1-4; 9 bases line up with TRBD1. Germline assignment: CDR1 LGHNA and CDR2 YNFKEQ. This CDR3 has 19 residues. Trimming removed 3 bases from V and 0 bases from J; junction bases left unmatched: 11. CDR3 DNA: TGTGCCAGCAGCCACCTACCAGGGACAGGGATGGCAACTAATGAAAAACTGTTTTTT. It encodes CASSHLPGTGMATNEKLFF.

The chain couples TRBV5-1 to TRBJ1-2; 7 bases agree with TRBD1. Looked up from germline, CDR1 is SGHRS and CDR2 is YFSETQ. Germline trimming cut 3 bases from V and 8 bases from J; bases unmatched to any gene: 10. This CDR3 has 14 residues. The CDR3 loop is CASSSGDSHGGYTF. In nucleotides, the CDR3 is TGCGCCAGCAGCTCCGGGGACAGCCATGGGGGCTACACCTTC.

The chain is built from TRBV28 and TRBJ1-2, with D unclear. V lost 3 bases and J 5 bases, leaving 4 bases between the germline ends. Germline lookup yields CDR1 MDHEN and CDR2 SYDVKM. The CDR3 has 11 amino acids. The CDR3 loop reads CASSFRYGYTF. The CDR3 DNA reads as TGTGCCAGCAGTTTTAGATATGGCTACACCTTC.

A few counts support this clone. This chain uses TRBV30 with TRBJ2-2; D remains unclear. With 0 bases removed from V and 7 bases from J, the gap between germline ends came to 9 bases. The CDR3 runs 13 residues. The V gene's germline CDR1 is GTSNPN and CDR2 SVGIG (reference sequence). CDR3 residues: CAWSVSGFGELFF. In DNA, the CDR3 is TGTGCCTGGAGTGTCTCCGGCTTCGGGGAGCTGTTTTTT.

This clone was recorded a few times. The chain uses TRBV7-3 and TRBJ2-1; 8 nucleotides align to TRBD2. The CDR3 loop spans 15 amino acids. CDR1 and CDR2 from the germline V gene are SGHTA and FQGTGA. J lost 3 bases, V lost 6 bases, and 7 bases had no gene match. The CDR3 DNA reads TGTGCCAGCAGTCCACGGGGGGGCCGCTACAATGAGCAGTTCTTC. Its translation is CASSPRGGRYNEQFF.

The chain combines TRBV4-2 with TRBJ2-5; 8 nucleotides match TRBD1. The CDR3 is 14 amino acids. After removal of 5 bases from V and 4 bases from J, the junction contained 6 bases not matched to a gene. The germline CDR1 and CDR2 sequences are LGHNA and YNFKEQ. For the CDR3, the DNA is TGTGCCAGCAGCGACGGTGGACAGGGAGAGACCCAGTACTTC. Translation: CASSDGGQGETQYF.

This chain links TRBV10-3 with TRBJ2-3; no clear D gene. CDR3 length: 14 residues. Looked up from germline, CDR1 is ENHRY and CDR2 is SYGVKD. Trimming left V 1 base short and J 3 bases short, with 8 bases between. This chain's CDR3 is CAISELTATDTQYF. As DNA, the CDR3 is TGTGCCATCAGTGAGTTAACAGCGACAGATACGCAGTATTTT.

The chain employs TRBV5-6 and TRBJ2-7; 8 bases line up with TRBD1. The V gene end was trimmed by 3 bases and the J gene end by 5 bases; junction bases not matched to a gene: 7. Germline CDR1 SGHDT, CDR2 YYEEEE. The CDR3 has 14 residues. For the CDR3, the DNA is TGTGCCAGCAGCTACGGACAGGGCCTCGACGAGCAGTACTTC. This gives the protein CASSYGQGLDEQYF.

The chain links TRBV27 to TRBJ2-1; 11 nucleotides match TRBD2. CDR1 and CDR2 (germline): MNHEY, SMNVEV (reference sequence). V shed 6 bases and J 14 bases; nucleotides not matched to a gene: 12. This CDR3 spans 14 amino acids. In DNA form, the CDR3 reads TGTGCCAGCAGGGCTCTAGCGGGAGGCCCCGAGGAGTTCTTC. Protein sequence: CASRALAGGPEEFF.

This clone turned up a few times. V and J are TRBV19 and TRBJ1-3; D call uncertain. The germline V gene encodes CDR1 LNHDA and CDR2 SQIVND (reference sequence). The ends were cut back, 0 bases at V and 0 bases at J, with 6 bases in the middle. The CDR3 has 15 residues. CDR3 loop: CASSIDRTSGNTIYF. CDR3 bases: TGTGCCAGTAGTATAGATCGGACCTCTGGAAACACCATATATTTT.

The chain employs TRBV6-1 and TRBJ2-1; TRBD2 matches 10 bases. This CDR3 has 19 amino acids. V gave up 1 base and J gave up 1 base; unmatched junction bases: 10. Germline V CDR1 and CDR2: MNHNS, SASEGT. The CDR3 nucleotides are TGTGCCAGCAGTGAAGGGGGCCCACTAGCGGGGATTTCCTACAATGAGCAGTTCTTC. Translating gives CASSEGGPLAGISYNEQFF.